These 6 T cell receptor beta chains originate from one sample sequenced in a study of post-analysis software for immune sequencing data. Points from the study as a whole: The five TRBV segments detected at higher frequency in patients than in controls included TRBV5-6, TRBV5-1 and TRBV20-1.

These receptors have no known antigen. The TCR beta cDNA libraries contained unique molecular identifiers. TCRdb re-called the PCR reads with MiXCR, one entry per CDR3 protein. The table shows roughly 620,000 distinct CDR3 sequences, with roughly 40% occurring only once. The specimen was blood. The origin of the receptors is a girl aged 5-17 years with multiple sclerosis.

This clonotype was counted a few times. V and J are TRBV4-1 and TRBJ1-4; 8 bases are shared with TRBD1. The CDR3 is made up of 16 amino acids. V lost 1 base, J lost 2 bases, and 3 bases stayed unmatched. CDR1 MGHRA and CDR2 YSYEKL come from the germline V gene. This CDR3 is CASSQGTGSTNEKLFF. The CDR3 DNA reads as TGCGCCAGCAGCCAAGGGACAGGGAGCACTAATGAAAAACTGTTTTTT.

This clonotype has a handful of counts. The V call is TRBV7-2, the J call TRBJ2-3, with D tentatively TRBD2 (6 bases). Between the trimmed V and J ends, which lost 0 bases and 2 bases, there was a span of 9 bases. CDR3 size: 15 residues. The germline CDR1 and CDR2 sequences are SGHTA and FQGNSA. CDR3 sequence reads: CASSLASGPTDTQYF. CDR3 coding DNA: TGTGCCAGCAGCTTAGCTAGCGGACCCACAGATACGCAGTATTTT.

The chain employs TRBV11-3 and TRBJ2-1; possible D gene TRBD1, 6 bases. Germline V gene sequence: CDR1 SGHNT, CDR2 YENEEA. The CDR3 loop spans 15 amino acids. V was cut by 1 base and J by 7 bases, with 14 bases left in between. CDR3 DNA: TGTGCCAGCAGCTTAGTGGGACGGACAGTGAATGAGCAGTTCTTC. Translation gives CASSLVGRTVNEQFF.

This sequence joins TRBV6-2 or TRBV6-3 and TRBJ2-3; 7 bases are shared with TRBD2. The CDR3 loop spans 14 amino acids. The trim removed 7 bases at V and 1 base at J, leaving 5 bases unmatched. From germline, CDR1 is MNHEY and CDR2 SVGEGT. Here the CDR3 DNA reads TGTGCCAGCAAAAGCGGGGACCGCACAGATACGCAGTATTTT. It codes for CASKSGDRTDTQYF.

This clonotype was recorded many times. The rearrangement links TRBV11-1 to TRBJ2-1, with TRBD2 matching 8 bases. The length of the CDR3 is 13 residues. Germline CDR1 and CDR2: SGHAT and FQDESV (reference sequence). The CDR3 bases are TGTGCTACCAGCGGGGGACGGAACGGTGAGCAGTTCTTC. Translation gives CATSGGRNGEQFF. Drawing the rest from reference TRBV11-1 and TRBJ2-1, the complete variable domain is EAEVAQSPRYKITEKSQAVAFWCDPISGHATLYWYRQILGQGPELLVQFQDESVVDDSQLPKDRFSAERLKGVDSTLKIQPAELGDSAMYLCATSGGRNGEQFFGPGTRLTVL.

This clonotype was observed a handful of times. CDR3 DNA: TGTGCCAGCAGTAAACCCCGGGACAGGGCGGGAACTAGGACAGATACGCAGTATTTT. Translating gives CASSKPRDRAGTRTDTQYF. The rearrangement joins TRBV6-1 to TRBJ2-3, with 9 nucleotides matching TRBD1. V was clipped by 5 bases and J by 3 bases; unmatched bases: 18. Germline-derived CDR1 and CDR2 are MNHNS and SASEGT. The CDR3 covers 19 residues.